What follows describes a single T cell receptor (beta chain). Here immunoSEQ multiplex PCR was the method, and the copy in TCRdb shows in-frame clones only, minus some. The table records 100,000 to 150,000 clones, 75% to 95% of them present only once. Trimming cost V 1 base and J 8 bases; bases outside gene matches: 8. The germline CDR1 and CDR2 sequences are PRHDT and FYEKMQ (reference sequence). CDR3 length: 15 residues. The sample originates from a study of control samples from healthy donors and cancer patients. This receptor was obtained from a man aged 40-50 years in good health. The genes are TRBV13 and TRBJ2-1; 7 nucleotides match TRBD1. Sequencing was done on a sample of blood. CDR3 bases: TGTGCCAGCAGCTTAGAAGGGGGCGATCGTTATGAGCAGTTCTTC. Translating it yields CASSLEGGDRYEQFF.